This T cell receptor beta chain was captured in a study of shared clonotypes between healthy human individuals. Sequenced by immunoSEQ multiplex PCR; TCRdb stores in-frame clones only, minus some. The sample holds 1,500,000 or so clones, less than 99% seen once. This CDR3 contains 16 residues. Losses at the gene ends were 4 bases for V and 2 bases for J; bases not matched to a gene: 8. CDR1 is ENHRY, CDR2 SYGVKD, per germline. The receptor's source is a man under 40 in good health. Sequencing was performed on naive CD4+ T cells sorted from blood. Documented subset: CD45RA+ positively selected. The V and J genes are TRBV10-3 and TRBJ1-3, with 7 bases fitting TRBD1. The CDR3 DNA reads TGTGCCATCAGTGCGGAGGGGGCGAGGGCTGGAAACACCATATATTTT. It yields the protein CAISAEGARAGNTIYF.